This is a list of T cell receptor beta chains from one sample in a study of T-cell memory formation after mild COVID-19. TCRdb reprocessed the 5' RACE reads with MiXCR, giving one entry per CDR3 protein. The repertoire holds around 510,000 distinct CDR3 sequences, with roughly 21% as singletons. The sequenced material came from PBMCs or a T cell subset sorted from them (not recorded which). These receptors came from an adult woman who had mild COVID-19 (a few samples of this study predate the infection). Cell type and time point are not known. CDR3s leave out the opening cysteine and the closing phenylalanine or tryptophan.

V	J	CDR3
TRBV27	TRBJ1-3	ASSRAGQAGNTIY
TRBV2	TRBJ1-2	ASSEVAANGLYGYT
TRBV6-6	TRBJ2-5	ASSRGGQGNQETQY
TRBV20-1	TRBJ2-3	SARRPGLAVYRLYTQY
TRBV15	TRBJ2-7	ATSRRLQGAGYEQY
TRBV4-1	TRBJ2-3	ASSQVRARGAILTDTQY
TRBV7-3	TRBJ1-1	ASRENSGATEAF
TRBV23-1	TRBJ2-1	ASSPDSSRSYNEQF
TRBV19	TRBJ1-1	ASSTVQNTEAF
TRBV11-2	TRBJ2-2	ASSLGTSGRAVDTGELF
TRBV2	TRBJ2-5	ASRALGEIQETQY
TRBV5-8	TRBJ2-1	ASSIPGLVASSEQF
TRBV4-3	TRBJ2-7	ASSQDTGAYEQY
TRBV7-9	TRBJ2-3	ASSLDVTDTQY
TRBV7-2	TRBJ2-1	ASRTGGSYNEQF
TRBV7-3	TRBJ2-3	ASSDRLADTTDTQY
TRBV2	TRBJ2-5	ASAIDFRTVQETQY
TRBV9	TRBJ2-2	ASSVVSLAVNTGELF
TRBV7-2	TRBJ2-7	ASSSRGLWEQY
TRBV7-9	TRBJ2-2	ASSPRGGTTGELF
TRBV6-1	TRBJ2-3	ASSEAGTDTQY
TRBV4-2	TRBJ2-1	ASSLRSGDYNEQF
TRBV9	TRBJ2-3	ASSTGLAGATDTQY
TRBV12-3/TRBV12-4	TRBJ2-1	ASIIRGAPGGTKQF
TRBV5-1	TRBJ2-5	ASSLAASQETQY
TRBV7-3	TRBJ2-1	ASSPSAYNEQF
TRBV29-1	TRBJ1-1	SVEEGQGEAF
TRBV2	TRBJ2-7	ASSDEISYEQY